This is a list of T cell receptor beta chains from one sample in a study of early T cells in non-severe SARS-CoV-2 infection. TCRdb fed the 5' RACE reads into MiXCR, producing one record per CDR3 protein. The data contain tens of thousands of distinct CDR3 sequences, about an eighth of them singletons. The sequencing here drew on whole blood, taken at baseline. The origin of the receptors is an adult who was a healthcare worker with PCR-confirmed SARS-CoV-2 infection or an uninfected control (not recorded which). The CDR3 runs from the conserved cysteine through the conserved F or W. The order of the fields is CDR3 length, J gene, V gene, clone size, CDR3 protein. Where a row states a size, it is once, few, many or the class of an expanded clone; other rows omit it.

length: 13; J: TRBJ1-2; V: TRBV10-2; size: NA; CDR3: CASTFGLNYGYTF
length: 12; J: TRBJ2-5; V: TRBV7-2; size: many; CDR3: CASSLGARTQYF
length: 14; J: TRBJ2-3; V: TRBV12-3/TRBV12-4; size: many; CDR3: CASSSSGGADTQYF
length: 16; J: TRBJ2-7; V: TRBV5-1; size: many; CDR3: CASSPPTGTGGDEQYF
length: 15; J: TRBJ1-1; V: TRBV6-6; size: few; CDR3: CASSYGSVRGTEAFF
length: 14; J: TRBJ2-5; V: TRBV3-1; size: few; CDR3: CASSQETGIETQYF
length: 15; J: TRBJ2-1; V: TRBV6-5; size: few; CDR3: CASSPAWARMGEQFF
length: 13; J: TRBJ2-5; V: TRBV29-1; size: NA; CDR3: CSVVYPGPETQYF
length: 14; J: TRBJ2-7; V: TRBV7-2; size: NA; CDR3: CASSLYAGTNEQYF
length: 16; J: TRBJ2-1; V: TRBV24-1; size: NA; CDR3: CATSDILGWGTNEQFF
length: 19; J: TRBJ1-6; V: TRBV7-6; size: few; CDR3: CASSLDPFPGAPENSPLHF
length: 14; J: TRBJ1-1; V: TRBV5-6; size: NA; CDR3: CASSLGRVNTEAFF
length: 17; J: TRBJ1-2; V: TRBV5-1; size: few; CDR3: CASSPRTGDPANYGYTF
length: 15; J: TRBJ2-1; V: TRBV7-7; size: few; CDR3: CASSPYRGAANEQFF
length: 13; J: TRBJ2-7; V: TRBV7-9; size: NA; CDR3: CASSLGAANEQYF
length: 15; J: TRBJ2-2; V: TRBV12-3/TRBV12-4; size: few; CDR3: CASDGTSGGTGELFF
length: 15; J: TRBJ2-7; V: TRBV29-1; size: few; CDR3: CSVEEDIGQGHEQYF
length: 13; J: TRBJ2-3; V: TRBV5-1; size: many; CDR3: CASSPTVADTQYF
length: 12; J: TRBJ1-5; V: TRBV20-1; size: many; CDR3: CSAAGDYQPQHF
length: 13; J: TRBJ2-4; V: TRBV14; size: NA; CDR3: CASSQDKRNIQYF
length: 16; J: TRBJ2-2; V: TRBV3-1; size: many; CDR3: CASGRLAGKNTGELFF
length: 15; J: TRBJ2-7; V: TRBV7-8; size: NA; CDR3: CASSLKLAGINEQYF
length: 15; J: TRBJ2-7; V: TRBV12-3/TRBV12-4; size: few; CDR3: CASSLNLAGGYEQYF
length: 13; J: TRBJ1-2; V: TRBV12-3/TRBV12-4; size: few; CDR3: CASSFAQNYGYTF
length: 12; J: TRBJ1-1; V: TRBV29-1; size: few; CDR3: CSAHLGGTEAFF
length: 14; J: TRBJ2-7; V: TRBV25-1; size: NA; CDR3: CASSDGTVFLEQYF
length: 17; J: TRBJ2-3; V: TRBV19; size: NA; CDR3: CASSLSQRGGVTDTQYF
length: 14; J: TRBJ2-5; V: TRBV4-2; size: few; CDR3: CASSQVRGQETQYF
length: 13; J: TRBJ1-2; V: TRBV6-5; size: NA; CDR3: CASSQDSLYGYTF
length: 14; J: TRBJ2-1; V: TRBV28; size: NA; CDR3: CASSPMGLYNEQFF
length: 20; J: TRBJ2-3; V: TRBV4-3; size: NA; CDR3: CASSQDRTASGRLITDTQYF
length: 16; J: TRBJ2-7; V: TRBV18; size: NA; CDR3: CASSPLEDTGNYEQYF
length: 14; J: TRBJ2-7; V: TRBV5-1; size: NA; CDR3: CASSSDRVPYEQYF
length: 15; J: TRBJ2-1; V: TRBV6-2/TRBV6-3; size: many; CDR3: CASSALAGVNNEQFF
length: 14; J: TRBJ1-2; V: TRBV27; size: NA; CDR3: CASIHVVPNYGYTF
length: 17; J: TRBJ1-3; V: TRBV18; size: few; CDR3: CASSPLGQTSSGNTIYF
length: 14; J: TRBJ2-3; V: TRBV6-6; size: few; CDR3: CASSLAGGIDTQYF
length: 15; J: TRBJ2-7; V: TRBV5-1; size: NA; CDR3: CASSIVAGSSGEQYF
length: 15; J: TRBJ1-6; V: TRBV15; size: many; CDR3: CATSDGNLYNSPLHF
length: 13; J: TRBJ1-2; V: TRBV27; size: many; CDR3: CASSSWSGYGYTF
length: 15; J: TRBJ2-3; V: TRBV12-3/TRBV12-4; size: few; CDR3: CASSHHAALADTQYF
length: 11; J: TRBJ2-7; V: TRBV29-1; size: many; CDR3: CSVVTTYEQYF
length: 14; J: TRBJ2-7; V: TRBV7-9; size: many; CDR3: CASSLTGAQYEQYF
length: 14; J: TRBJ2-5; V: TRBV7-8; size: few; CDR3: CASSFNPGRETQYF
length: 15; J: TRBJ2-3; V: TRBV11-3; size: few; CDR3: CASSFFTGGQDTQYF